Shown below are 10 T cell receptor beta chains from a single sample sequenced in a study of T cells after yellow fever vaccination. TCRdb redid the calling of the 5' RACE reads with MiXCR, one entry per CDR3 protein. The sample includes 250,000 to 400,000 distinct CDR3 sequences, 3.5% to 4.5% of them seen just once. The specimen comprised PBMCs, sampled 15 days after the yellow fever booster vaccination. Source of these receptors: a man in his late teens or twenties who received the YFV17D yellow fever vaccine.

In its sample, this clonotype was seen many times. At one of its ends the junction is not consistent with the germline gene, which may arise from a read error. The J gene is TRBJ2-5, the V gene TRBV5-1; 8 bases agree with TRBD2. CDR1 is SGHRS, CDR2 YFSETQ, per germline. The CDR3 sequence is 15 residues long. CDR3 sequence reads: CASSLTGGAGETQYF. In DNA form, the CDR3 reads TGTGCCAGCAGCTTAACCGGGGGGGCAGGAGAGACCCAGTACTTC.

The chain combines TRBV20-1 with TRBJ2-3; D ambiguous. The germline V gene encodes CDR1 DFQATT and CDR2 SNEGSKA (reference sequence). The CDR3 has 12 residues. The V gene lost 0 bases and the J gene lost 5 bases, with 6 bases spanning the gap. CDR3 residues: CSARERRDTQYF. The CDR3 region has the DNA TGCAGTGCTAGAGAGCGGCGAGATACGCAGTATTTT.

This clonotype has a count of ten or more. The chain combines TRBV7-2 with TRBJ2-2; unclear D gene. The CDR3 is 17 residues long. The germline V gene encodes CDR1 SGHTA and CDR2 FQGNSA. Trimming shortened V by 0 bases and J by 1 base, and 12 bases separated the two germline ends. The CDR3, as DNA: TGTGCCAGCAGCTTAGCGCTCCAGGCCGTGAACACCGGGGAGCTGTTTTTT. Protein product: CASSLALQAVNTGELFF.

The V call is TRBV20-1, the J call TRBJ2-5, with TRBD2 identical over 8 bases. Losses at the gene ends were 1 base for V and 6 bases for J; bases not matched to a gene: 7. Germline lookup yields CDR1 DFQATT and CDR2 SNEGSKA (reference sequence). The CDR3 is made up of 14 amino acids. The CDR3 protein is CSARASGGPQTQYF. CDR3 bases: TGCAGTGCTAGAGCGAGCGGGGGCCCCCAGACCCAGTACTTC.

In its sample, this clonotype was seen a few times. The chain links TRBV6-4 to TRBJ2-7; D remains unclear. The germline gives CDR1 MRHNA, CDR2 SNTAGT. The CDR3 contains 13 residues. V lost 4 bases and J lost 9, with 16 bases in between. CDR3 protein: CASSGRPVCGQYV. CDR3 in DNA: TGTGCCAGCAGTGGCAGACCAGTATGTGGGCAGTACGTC.

CDR3 DNA sequence: TGCAGTGCTAGAGAGCCGGCGAAAGCTAACTATGGCTACACCTTC. This sequence encodes CSAREPAKANYGYTF. This chain connects TRBV20-1 to TRBJ1-2; D not certain. Germline CDR1 DFQATT, CDR2 SNEGSKA (reference sequence). Trimming pared 0 bases from V and 0 bases from J, leaving 11 bases between. The CDR3 loop spans 15 amino acids.

There are many counts of this clonotype. The chain employs TRBV7-2 and TRBJ2-3; D is uncertain. Trimming shortened V by 1 base and J by 0 bases, and 14 bases separated the two germline ends. Germline loops: CDR1 SGHTA, CDR2 FQGNSA. The CDR3 length is 17 residues. Here the CDR3 DNA reads TGTGCCAGCAGCTTAGTTCCACGGCCAGATAGCACAGATACGCAGTATTTT. Amino acids: CASSLVPRPDSTDTQYF.

This clonotype showed up just a few times. This chain joins TRBV11-2 and TRBJ1-3, with no clear D. Trimming left V 5 bases short and J 7 bases short, with 12 bases between. The germline V gene encodes CDR1 SGHAT and CDR2 FQNNGV. This CDR3 spans 13 amino acids. Here the CDR3 reads CASSPSQANTIYF. The CDR3 region has the DNA TGTGCCAGCAGCCCCTCGCAGGCCAACACCATATATTTT. The variable domain in full, with the rest retrieved from reference TRBV11-2 and TRBJ1-3, is EAGVAQSPRYKIIEKRQSVAFWCNPISGHATLYWYQQILGQGPKLLIQFQNNGVVDDSQLPKDRFSAERLKGVDSTLKIQPAKLEDSAVYLCASSPSQANTIYFGEGSWLTVV.

This clonotype turned up a few times. V and J are TRBV4-3 and TRBJ1-6; no clear D. V lost 0 bases and J 6 bases, leaving 9 bases between the germline ends. Germline V gives CDR1 LGHNA, CDR2 YSLEER. The CDR3 covers 15 residues. The CDR3 here is CASSQDPLRNSPLHF. The CDR3 DNA sequence: TGCGCCAGCAGCCAAGATCCACTGCGTAATTCACCCCTCCACTTT.

This clonotype has more than one count but fewer than ten. The rearrangement uses TRBV5-5 and TRBJ1-2; weak D call: TRBD1 (6 bases). Germline V gives CDR1 SGHKS, CDR2 YYEKEE (reference sequence). Trimming left V 4 bases short and J 3 bases short, with 16 bases between. The CDR3 has 15 amino acids. CDR3 coding DNA: TGTGCCAGCAGCCCCAGGGAGGGGGGGTACTATGGCTACACCTTC. Protein sequence: CASSPREGGYYGYTF.